The source of this T cell receptor beta chain is a study of T-cell memory formation after mild COVID-19. Study-wide results and caveats: Cross-reactive memory seemingly joined, as some responding clones were found in pre-infection memory. Clones that contracted from day 15 to 85 had balanced CD4/CD8; later expanders were CD4+ biased.

In this sample, this clonotype turned up a few times. What it recognizes is unknown. V gave up 4 bases and J gave up 6 bases, with 12 bases separating them. The CDR3 spans 13 residues. The V gene's germline CDR1 is SGHRS and CDR2 YFSETQ. Amplification by 5'RACE using constant-segment primers produced TCR alpha and TCR beta cDNA libraries that carried sample barcodes and UMIs. TCRdb recomputed calls from the 5' RACE reads with MiXCR, one row per CDR3 protein. The profile covers roughly 370,000 distinct CDR3 sequences, with 15% to 20% appearing a single time and roughly 21% taken by the ten largest. Sequenced input: PBMCs or a T cell subset sorted from them (not recorded which). This chain links TRBV5-1 with TRBJ2-3; D might be TRBD1 (6 bases). The origin of this receptor is a man between 18 and 29 years old who had mild COVID-19 (a few samples of this study predate the infection). Cell type and time point are not known. CDR3 DNA sequence: TGCGCCAGCAGCAGTAACAGGGAGGATACGCAGTATTTT. Translated: CASSSNREDTQYF.